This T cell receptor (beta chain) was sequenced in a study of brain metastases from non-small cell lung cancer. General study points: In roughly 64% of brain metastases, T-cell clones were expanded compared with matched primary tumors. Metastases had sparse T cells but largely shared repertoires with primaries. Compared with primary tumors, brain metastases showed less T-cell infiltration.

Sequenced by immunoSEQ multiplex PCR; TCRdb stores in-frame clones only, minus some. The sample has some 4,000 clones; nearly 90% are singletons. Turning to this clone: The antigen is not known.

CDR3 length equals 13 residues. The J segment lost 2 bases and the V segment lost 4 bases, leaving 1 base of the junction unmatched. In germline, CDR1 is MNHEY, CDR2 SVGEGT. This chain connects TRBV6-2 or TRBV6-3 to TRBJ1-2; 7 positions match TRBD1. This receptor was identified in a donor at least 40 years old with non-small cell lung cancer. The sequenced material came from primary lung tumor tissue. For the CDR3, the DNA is TGTGCCAGCAGTTGGGACAGAAACTATGGCTACACCTTC. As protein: CASSWDRNYGYTF.